This TCR beta chain comes out of a study of blood T cell repertoires in COVID-19. On the study more broadly: COVID-19 samples from acute and convalescent phases originated in the United States, Italy and Spain. Sample material is recorded as cDNA or gDNA derived from T cells, B-cell-depleted T cells, or PBMCs.

Germline V gene sequence: CDR1 LGHNT, CDR2 FRNRAP. V lost 6 bases to trimming and J lost 2 bases, with 10 bases between them. This CDR3 spans 13 amino acids. Repertoires were generated with immunoSEQ multiplex PCR, while TCRdb's copy carries only in-frame clones and drops some. This table has 170,000 or so clones, 65% to 90% appearing once. This receptor was obtained from a human donor in a cohort sampled during active COVID-19. The rearrangement links TRBV12-5 to TRBJ1-1; D is uncertain. Sequencing used peripheral blood. CDR3 region: CASGHGVNTEAFF. The CDR3 nucleotides read TGTGCTAGTGGGCACGGGGTAAACACTGAAGCTTTCTTT.